There are many counts of the clone carrying this TCR beta chain. This entry is derived from a study of patients and donors after allogeneic stem cell transplantation. Each CDR3 protein gets one entry after TCRdb re-called the RT-PCR reads with MiXCR. The data hold 150,000 to 250,000 distinct CDR3 sequences, with around two fifths observed a single time. The V gene lost 0 bases and the J gene lost 0 bases, with 9 bases spanning the gap. Germline V gives CDR1 SGDLS, CDR2 YYNGEE. This CDR3 spans 15 amino acids. The sample was blood, either unsorted or a sorted T cell fraction (not recorded which). The chain uses TRBV9 and TRBJ1-1, with D maybe TRBD1 (5 bases). The TCR comes from a human donor who was either an allogeneic HSCT recipient or a stem cell or donor lymphocyte infusion donor (not recorded which). It is not recorded whose cells these are; they may come from a transplant donor. As DNA, the CDR3 is TGTGCCAGCAGCGTAGGAGGGACCATGAACACTGAAGCTTTCTTT. Translating gives CASSVGGTMNTEAFF. The whole variable domain, remainder taken from reference TRBV9 and TRBJ1-1, is DSGVTQTPKHLITATGQRVTLRCSPRSGDLSVYWYQQSLDQGLQFLIQYYNGEERAKGNILERFSAQQFPDLHSELNLSSLELGDSALYFCASSVGGTMNTEAFFGQGTRLTVV.